In this sample, the clone carrying this T cell receptor (beta chain) turned up a few times. The antigen remains unidentified. Reverse transcription of all isolated RNA meant that expressed TCRB transcripts were sequenced. The data were produced by immunoSEQ multiplex PCR, yet TCRdb's version contains in-frame clones alone and is incomplete. The repertoire holds under 550,000 clones, with more than 9.5% as singletons. CDR3 length equals 13 residues. The ends were cut back, 4 bases at V and 8 bases at J, with 12 bases in the middle. Germline CDR1 reads SGHRS; CDR2 reads YFSETQ. It was via CD45RO/CCR7/CD25/CD127/CD95/CD27 that CD4+ naive, central memory, regulatory and stem cell-like memory cells were sorted. Populations obtained by sorting all exceeded 95% purity. The data stem from a study of beta chain features in type 1 diabetes. Findings and caveats of the study: Patients with type 1 diabetes showed fewer VDJ junction insertions and more deletions. TCRB CDR3 length was moderately but significantly reduced in all four CD4+ subsets of Type 1 diabetes patients.

The chain carries TRBV5-1 and TRBJ1-4; the D gene is possibly TRBD1 (6 bases). Sequencing used naive CD4+ T cells from blood. This sequence originates from a woman between 18 and 30 years old in good health. The CDR3: CASSRDKGEKLFF. CDR3 coding DNA: TGCGCCAGCAGCCGGGACAAGGGAGAAAAACTGTTTTTT.